This TCR beta chain originates from a study of T cells in Graves' hyperthyroidism and ophthalmopathy. On the study more broadly: Blood from the periphery was taken at initial diagnosis, before any treatment. Study-wide points: In the analysis, a 13 V-J model separated ophthalmopathy from stable hyperthyroidism.

Diagnoses were established using clinical symptoms, serum thyroxine and TRAb, thyroid ultrasound and orbital computed tomography. Researchers took RNA transcripts and amplified the TCR beta CDR3 regions from them. First-round RT-PCR with HTBI primers amplified the TCR CDR3 region. TCRdb used MiXCR to reprocess the multiplex PCR reads, holding one entry per CDR3 protein. The data show some 350,000 distinct CDR3 sequences, over 15% seen once. This CDR3 is 13 amino acids long. Germline values: CDR1 DFQATT, CDR2 SNEGSKA (reference sequence). The V and J ends lost 5 bases and 0 bases respectively, with 10 bases between them. This clonotype was picked up many times. The antigen is undetermined.

This receptor was taken from a woman younger than 30 with Graves' hyperthyroidism. This sequence joins TRBV20-1 and TRBJ1-1; D is unresolved. The sample comprised blood. The CDR3 sequence is CSAGKEVNTEAFF. CDR3 coding DNA: TGCAGTGCTGGAAAGGAGGTGAACACTGAAGCTTTCTTT.